This T cell receptor beta chain was found in a study of blood T cell repertoires in COVID-19. For the study at large: Researchers got acute and convalescent COVID-19 samples from the United States, Italy and Spain.

This study enrolled people aged roughly 18 to 90 from 20 to 25 US geographic areas. Cohort allocation depended upon clinical history that participants reported. Repertoires were generated with immunoSEQ multiplex PCR, while TCRdb's copy carries only in-frame clones and drops some. This table holds over 350,000 clones, roughly 87% found once. This CDR3 is 17 amino acids long. Trimming cost V 2 bases and J 6 bases, with 18 bases left between them. Germline V gene sequence: CDR1 SGHDT, CDR2 YYEEEE. The V call is TRBV5-6, the J call TRBJ1-6, with TRBD1 as a possible D gene (6 bases). The sequence derives from a woman aged 18 to 35 with acute COVID-19. Sequencing was performed on PBMCs or T cells enriched from blood (not recorded which). The chain's CDR3 is CASSLRAGAESNSPLHF. The CDR3, as DNA: TGTGCCAGCAGCTTAAGGGCGGGGGCAGAAAGTAATTCACCCCTCCACTTT.